This TCR beta chain was sequenced during a study of T cells in narcolepsy. Study as a whole: Donors had narcolepsy type 1 or type 2, or were healthy controls. General observations from the study: Comparing one patient's CSF and blood CD4+ clonotypes highlighted HCRT- and TRIB2-specific autoreactive clonotypes. Healthy controls reportedly lacked the autoreactive clonotypes serially found in patients' blood. Autoreactive clone sequences were missing from some blood memory CD4+ repertoires.

This clone has a handful of counts. Its antigen is still unknown. Measured with immunoSEQ multiplex PCR; TCRdb has only the in-frame clones, and not every one. The sample records roughly 30,000 clones, about 87% being singletons. V was pared by 0 bases and J by 1 base, with 7 bases between. Germline V CDR1 and CDR2: SGHRS, YFSETQ. The CDR3 is made up of 14 amino acids. Sequenced: memory (CD45RA-) CD4+ T cells from blood. The sequence was collected from a human donor in good health. This sequence joins TRBV5-1 and TRBJ2-5; D perhaps matches TRBD1 (5 bases). This chain's CDR3 is CASSLARAQETQYF. The CDR3 DNA is TGCGCCAGCAGCTTGGCCAGGGCCCAAGAGACCCAGTACTTC.